This T cell receptor beta chain was sequenced during a study of cytomegalovirus exposure and HLA in healthy donors. Broader study findings: Near-uniform donor sequencing depth was presumed by presence/absence analyses. Productive status was seen about 87% or about 30% of the time for most TCR beta V segments in an earlier analysis. For most subjects, TCR beta sequences were reported to predict HLA-A and HLA-B alleles with accuracy.

Comments on this clone: Antigen specificity is unknown.

The PCR had 60 Vbeta and 13 Jbeta primers. TCRdb's table, derived via immunoSEQ multiplex PCR, lists solely in-frame clones and lacks some. The table has approximately 240,000 clones, approximately 90% seen once. Sequencing was done on a sample of PBMCs. This TCR came from a woman in her late teens or twenties in good health and CMV-seronegative.

DNA for the CDR3: TGTGCCAGCAGCGGAAGACAGGGCCTCGAGCAGTACTTC. Protein: CASSGRQGLEQYF. V gene TRBV7-6 combines with J gene TRBJ2-7, with 7 nucleotides matching TRBD1. J was trimmed by 6 bases and V by 5 bases; bases with no gene match: 7. Germline CDR1 SGHVS, CDR2 FNYEAQ. The CDR3 contains 13 residues.